The 26 T cell receptor beta chains reported below all come from one sample, sequenced in a study of identical twins. TCRdb re-called the 5' RACE reads through MiXCR, storing one row per CDR3 protein. The table shows 120,000 to 150,000 distinct CDR3 sequences, with roughly 3.5% occurring only once. Sequences were obtained from memory T cells sorted from blood. These receptors all come from a man aged 18 to 29 in good health.

Many counts were recorded for this clonotype. J is TRBJ2-3 and V is TRBV7-2, with D hard to call. CDR1 and CDR2 (germline): SGHTA, FQGNSA. Trimming took off 6 bases at V and 5 bases at J, with 6 bases between the two ends. The length of the CDR3 is 11 residues. This CDR3 is CASSTVDTQYF. The CDR3 DNA reads as TGTGCCAGCAGTACGGTAGATACGCAGTATTTT. The full variable domain, with the rest looked up from reference TRBV7-2 and TRBJ2-3, is GAGVSQSPSNKVTEKGKDVELRCDPISGHTALYWYRQSLGQGLEFLIYFQGNSAPDKSGLPSDRFSAERTGGSVSTLTIQRTQQEDSAVYLCASSTVDTQYFGPGTRLTVL.

In its sample, this clonotype was seen many times. Written as DNA, the CDR3 is TGTGCCAGCAGTCCCTCAGGGGCAAGGTACCAAGAGACCCAGTACTTC. Its protein product is CASSPSGARYQETQYF. V and J are TRBV6-1 and TRBJ2-5, with D perhaps matching TRBD1 (6 bases). The CDR3 runs 16 residues. Germline V CDR1 and CDR2: MNHNS, SASEGT. Trimming removed 5 bases from V and 0 bases from J, with 16 bases in between.

This clonotype was observed many times. V usage is TRBV6-1 and J usage is TRBJ2-2; TRBD1 is a possible D gene (5 bases). V was shortened by 4 bases and J by 6 bases, with 9 bases between the two germline ends. The length of the CDR3 is 13 residues. The V gene's germline CDR1 is MNHNS and CDR2 SASEGT. DNA of the CDR3: TGTGCCAGCAGTGCAGGGTTCGCCGGGGAGCTGTTTTTT. Translated, it gives CASSAGFAGELFF.

This clonotype was seen many times. The genes are TRBV5-1 and TRBJ1-2; D not resolved. This CDR3 comprises 13 residues. Trimming took off 4 bases at V and 5 bases at J, with 12 bases between the two ends. Germline V CDR1 and CDR2: SGHRS, YFSETQ. In nucleotides, the CDR3 is TGCGCCAGCAGCATGCTATCGGTGTATGGCTACACCTTC. Translation gives CASSMLSVYGYTF. The full variable domain, with the rest looked up from reference TRBV5-1 and TRBJ1-2, is KAGVTQTPRYLIKTRGQQVTLSCSPISGHRSVSWYQQTPGQGLQFLFEYFSETQRNKGNFPGRFSGRQFSNSRSEMNVSTLELGDSALYLCASSMLSVYGYTFGSGTRLTVV.

This clonotype was detected ten times or more. This sequence joins TRBV12-3 or TRBV12-4 and TRBJ2-1; D is unresolved. Trimming shortened V by 3 bases and J by 4 bases, and 4 bases separated the two germline ends. The CDR3 totals 12 residues. The CDR3 nucleotides read TGTGCCAGCAGTTTCAGGTACAATGAGCAGTTCTTC. Protein: CASSFRYNEQFF.

At least ten counts were recorded for this clonotype. The chain is built from TRBV4-2 and TRBJ2-1, with TRBD2 matching 10 bases. After removal of 1 base from V and 1 base from J, the junction contained 10 bases not matched to a gene. CDR1 is LGHNA and CDR2 is YNFKEQ in the germline V gene. This CDR3 is built from 19 residues. The CDR3: CASSQGVPLAGDSYNEQFF. DNA of the CDR3: TGTGCCAGCAGCCAAGGTGTCCCCCTAGCGGGAGATTCCTACAATGAGCAGTTCTTC.

Ten or more counts support this clonotype. This chain uses TRBV6-2 or TRBV6-3 with TRBJ2-5; D remains unclear. Trimming stripped 2 bases from V and 1 base from J, with 11 bases between. Germline loops: CDR1 MNHEY, CDR2 SVGEGT. The CDR3 length is 15 residues. The CDR3, as DNA: TGTGCCAGCAGTTACAGTGCTAGAACCCAAGAGACCCAGTACTTC. This gives the protein CASSYSARTQETQYF.

This clonotype was recorded many times. The CDR3 DNA reads TGTGCCAGCAGCCAAGTCTCCAACGGGGGTCCCCAGTACTTC. This gives the protein CASSQVSNGGPQYF. This chain uses TRBV3-1 with TRBJ2-5; D may be TRBD2 (6 bases). Germline lookup yields CDR1 LGHDT and CDR2 YNNKEL (reference sequence). Trimming took 1 base from V and 9 from J, leaving 15 bases between them. There are 14 residues in the CDR3.

In this sample, this clonotype turned up many times. The rearrangement joins TRBV12-3 or TRBV12-4 to TRBJ2-2, with 7 bases that match TRBD1. V lost 7 bases, J lost 6 bases, and 2 bases stayed unmatched. This CDR3 is 12 amino acids long. CDR3 loop: CASIQGAGELFF. CDR3 DNA: TGTGCCAGCATCCAGGGGGCCGGGGAGCTGTTTTTT.

The rearrangement links TRBV24-1 to TRBJ1-5; a possible D gene is TRBD1 (6 bases). Per germline, CDR1 KGHDR and CDR2 SFDVKD. V was cut by 4 bases and J by 4 bases, with 13 bases left in between. This CDR3 spans 15 amino acids. CDR3 nucleotide sequence: TGTGCCACCAGTGACAAGGGACAACTTAATCAGCCCCAGCATTTT. Translating gives CATSDKGQLNQPQHF.

At least ten counts were recorded for this clonotype. The chain has TRBV18 and TRBJ1-4, with TRBD1 matching 7 bases. V was pared by 2 bases and J by 0 bases, with 9 bases of the junction left unmatched. The CDR3 length is 18 residues. Per germline, CDR1 KGHSH and CDR2 LQKENI. CDR3 region: CASSPGGQTGPTNEKLFF. DNA for the CDR3: TGTGCCAGCTCACCAGGGGGCCAGACAGGGCCAACTAATGAAAAACTGTTTTTT.

At least ten counts were recorded for this clonotype. The rearrangement links TRBV4-1 to TRBJ1-2; tentatively, D is TRBD1 (6 bases). The CDR3 is made up of 16 amino acids. Trimming stripped 4 bases from V and 4 bases from J, with 19 bases between. Germline values: CDR1 MGHRA, CDR2 YSYEKL. The CDR3 loop is CASSRTDWNSPYGYTF. The CDR3, as DNA: TGCGCCAGCAGCCGGACAGACTGGAATTCCCCCTATGGCTACACCTTC.

This clonotype has only a few counts. This rearrangement joins TRBV11-2 to TRBJ2-1; D is unresolved. The ends were cut back, 5 bases at V and 5 bases at J, with 16 bases in the middle. Germline assignment: CDR1 SGHAT and CDR2 FQNNGV. The CDR3 contains 15 residues. The CDR3: CASSPRSGSNNEQFF. CDR3 bases: TGTGCCAGCAGCCCTCGGTCGGGCAGCAACAATGAGCAGTTCTTC.

The chain has TRBV20-1 and TRBJ2-3, with D unclear. V lost 8 bases and J 1 base, leaving 28 bases between the germline ends. This CDR3 region has 18 residues. Germline V gives CDR1 DFQATT, CDR2 SNEGSKA (reference sequence). CDR3 bases: TGCAGTATCGAGCCCTTTAGCTTTGCGGAGCTTGGCACAGATACGCAGTATTTT. Encoded protein: CSIEPFSFAELGTDTQYF.

Of note for this clonotype: Given a much more abundant clone one base away, this may be a read error. The CDR3 does not end in the conserved phenylalanine or tryptophan, so this is likely a read error. The rearrangement uses TRBV24-1 and TRBJ2-3, with a weak D call TRBD1 (6 bases). The CDR3 is 16 amino acids. Germline-derived CDR1 and CDR2 are KGHDR and SFDVKD. Trimming took off 3 bases at V and 1 base at J, with 13 bases between the two ends. CDR3 coding DNA: TGTGCCACCAGTGATCCAGGGGAATCTGGCACAGATACGCAGTATTTA. This sequence encodes CATSDPGESGTDTQYL.

This clonotype has ten or more counts. The V and J genes are TRBV29-1 and TRBJ2-3; D might be TRBD1 (6 bases). The CDR3 sequence is 14 residues long. V lost 4 bases and J lost 3, with 14 bases in between. The germline V gene has CDR1 SQVTM and CDR2 ANQGSEA. The CDR3 region is CSVVMRQGTDTQYF. For the CDR3, the DNA is TGCAGCGTTGTTATGCGGCAGGGGACAGATACGCAGTATTTT.

At least ten counts were recorded for this clonotype. The chain couples TRBV27 to TRBJ2-5, with 11 bases lining up with TRBD2. CDR1 and CDR2 from the germline V gene are MNHEY and SMNVEV (reference sequence). V lost 6 bases to trimming and J lost 5 bases; unmatched junction nucleotides: 11. The CDR3 covers 16 residues. For the CDR3, the DNA is TGTGCCAGCAGCTCAACTAGCGGGAGAGAGTGGGAGACCCAGTACTTC. This translates into CASSSTSGREWETQYF.

Many counts were recorded for this clonotype. The rearrangement joins TRBV28 to TRBJ2-3; a weak D match, TRBD2 (5 bases). This CDR3 has 16 residues. Germline V gene lookup returns CDR1 MDHEN and CDR2 SYDVKM. Trimming stripped 5 bases from V and 2 bases from J, with 17 bases between. The CDR3 protein is CASSPPPGGHTDTQYF. Written as DNA, the CDR3 is TGTGCCAGCAGTCCCCCCCCCGGCGGGCACACAGATACGCAGTATTTT.

This clonotype was detected only a few times. The chain combines TRBV19 with TRBJ2-5, with D possibly being TRBD1 or TRBD2 (5 bases each). CDR3 size: 15 residues. Deletions cut 5 bases from V and 6 bases from J, with 19 bases between. Per the germline V gene, CDR1 is LNHDA and CDR2 is SQIVND (reference sequence). Here the CDR3 reads CASSYAARGGKTQYF. CDR3 in DNA: TGTGCCAGTAGTTACGCCGCGAGGGGCGGTAAGACCCAGTACTTC.

This clonotype was picked up many times. The gene calls are TRBV12-3 or TRBV12-4 and TRBJ1-1; D unclear. V lost 6 bases, J lost 1 base, and 12 bases lay in between. CDR3 size: 14 residues. CDR3 sequence (DNA): TGTGCCAGCAGCCGACCAACAGAGAACACTGAAGCTTTCTTT. Translating it yields CASSRPTENTEAFF.

A few counts support this clonotype. The chain combines TRBV6-1 with TRBJ1-1; tentatively, D is TRBD1 (5 bases). The CDR3 consists of 13 residues. Trimming took 6 bases from V and 4 from J, leaving 12 bases between them. Germline CDR1 is MNHNS and CDR2 is SASEGT. The CDR3 coding sequence is TGTGCCAGCAGGGGGGTTGGCGGCACTGAAGCTTTCTTT. Encoded protein: CASRGVGGTEAFF.

V usage is TRBV28 and J usage is TRBJ2-6, with no clear D. This CDR3 is built from 15 residues. CDR1 is MDHEN and CDR2 is SYDVKM in the germline V gene. Trimming left V 10 bases short and J 2 bases short, with 15 bases between. The CDR3 loop reads CATRLDPTGANVLTF. The CDR3 DNA sequence: TGTGCCACCCGACTCGACCCCACTGGGGCCAACGTCCTGACTTTC.

The chain couples TRBV6-5 to TRBJ2-3, with D hard to call. Looked up from germline, CDR1 is MNHEY and CDR2 is SVGAGI. The CDR3 has 14 residues. V lost 2 bases and J lost 2, with 8 bases in between. The CDR3 DNA reads TGTGCCAGCAGTTACAAGCGATTCACAGATACGCAGTATTTT. This gives the protein CASSYKRFTDTQYF.

This clonotype was counted only a few times. This chain links TRBV2 with TRBJ1-5; D possibly corresponds to TRBD1 (5 bases). V was pared by 6 bases and J by 4 bases, with 16 bases between. This CDR3 has 15 residues. Per the germline V gene, CDR1 is SNHLY and CDR2 is FYNNEI. CDR3 loop: CASRYGTLRNQPQHF. DNA of the CDR3: TGTGCCAGCAGATATGGGACCTTAAGAAATCAGCCCCAGCATTTT.

This clonotype was seen many times. V gene TRBV18 combines with J gene TRBJ1-6; D gene unclear. Trimming pared 3 bases from V and 8 bases from J, leaving 8 bases between. Germline assignment: CDR1 KGHSH and CDR2 LQKENI. The CDR3 has 13 amino acids. CDR3 sequence reads: CASSPREDSPLHF. The CDR3 bases are TGTGCCAGCTCACCCCGGGAGGATTCACCCCTCCACTTT. Full variable domain (missing parts from reference TRBV18 and TRBJ1-6): NAGVMQNPRHLVRRRGQEARLRCSPMKGHSHVYWYRQLPEEGLKFMVYLQKENIIDESGMPKERFSAEFPKEGPSILRIQQVVRGDSAAYFCASSPREDSPLHFGNGTRLTVT.

This clonotype was observed at least ten times. The rearrangement uses TRBV20-1 and TRBJ2-1; 13 bases fit TRBD2. There are 14 residues in the CDR3. Germline V gene data show CDR1 as DFQATT and CDR2 as SNEGSKA (reference sequence). V trimming: 5 bases; J trimming: 10 bases; junction bases outside the gene matches: 8. The CDR3, as DNA: TGCAGTGCTGAAATCGGACTAGCGGGAGACGAGCAGTTCTTC. It encodes CSAEIGLAGDEQFF.